One sample yielded the 24 T cell receptor beta chains listed below, sequenced in a study of T cell changes during pregnancy in multiple sclerosis. Sequencing was performed with immunoSEQ multiplex PCR; in TCRdb, only in-frame clones are kept and a portion is missing. The data contain approximately 49,000 clones, around 92% of them singletons. Sequenced here: peripheral blood, sampled after pregnancy. The source is a female donor with multiple sclerosis, enrolled in a pregnancy study.

The V and J genes are TRBV5-6 and TRBJ1-5; D gene unclear. This CDR3 has 16 residues. V lost 0 bases and J lost 2, with 12 bases in between. Germline lookup yields CDR1 SGHDT and CDR2 YYEEEE. CDR3 nucleotides: TGTGCCAGCAGCTTGGTAGCCACGGGAGGCAATCAGCCCCAGCATTTT. Encoded protein: CASSLVATGGNQPQHF.

The V call is TRBV4-1, the J call TRBJ1-1; possible D gene TRBD1, 6 bases. This CDR3 has 15 amino acids. Between the trimmed V and J ends, which lost 3 bases and 8 bases, there was a span of 19 bases. Per germline, CDR1 MGHRA and CDR2 YSYEKL. The DNA of the CDR3 is TGCGCCAGCAGCCAGAAAGGATGGCCCCAGGGGGAAGCTTTCTTT. Protein sequence: CASSQKGWPQGEAFF.

The chain carries TRBV15 and TRBJ1-5; D may be TRBD1 (6 bases). CDR3 size: 14 residues. Trimming pared 9 bases from V and 0 bases from J, leaving 12 bases between. CDR1 is LNHNV and CDR2 is YYDKDF in the germline V gene (reference sequence). Written as DNA, the CDR3 is TGTGCCACAGAAGGGGGAGATAGCAATCAGCCCCAGCATTTT. It codes for CATEGGDSNQPQHF.

The chain employs TRBV7-9 and TRBJ1-4; weak D call: TRBD1 (5 bases). Trimming took off 1 base at V and 2 bases at J, with 8 bases between the two ends. The CDR3 runs to 15 residues. Germline V gene data show CDR1 as SEHNR and CDR2 as FQNEAQ (reference sequence). CDR3 protein: CASSLVGATNEKLFF. In DNA form, the CDR3 reads TGTGCCAGCAGCTTAGTAGGGGCTACTAATGAAAAACTGTTTTTT.

The V gene is TRBV5-1, the J gene TRBJ1-2, with unresolved D. V was pared by 2 bases and J by 8 bases, with 13 bases between. Germline CDR1 is SGHRS and CDR2 is YFSETQ. The CDR3 spans 13 residues. CDR3: CASSFDNYSGYTF. The CDR3 region has the DNA TGCGCCAGCAGCTTCGACAATTACAGCGGCTACACCTTC.

The chain is built from TRBV7-2 and TRBJ1-6; D is uncertain. This CDR3 region has 16 residues. Trimming stripped 3 bases from V and 8 bases from J, with 17 bases between. The germline CDR1 and CDR2 sequences are SGHTA and FQGNSA. CDR3 in DNA: TGTGCCAGCAGCTTCTCGGGTTCTCTTCTTGATTCACCCCTCCACTTT. Protein product: CASSFSGSLLDSPLHF. The entire variable domain, with the rest obtained from reference TRBV7-2 and TRBJ1-6, is as follows: GAGVSQSPSNKVTEKGKDVELRCDPISGHTALYWYRQSLGQGLEFLIYFQGNSAPDKSGLPSDRFSAERTGGSVSTLTIQRTQQEDSAVYLCASSFSGSLLDSPLHFGNGTRLTVT.

This chain links TRBV18 with TRBJ2-5; 9 nucleotides agree with TRBD2. The CDR3 spans 15 residues. The germline CDR1 and CDR2 sequences are KGHSH and LQKENI. V shed 5 bases, J shed 3 bases, and the junction held 7 bases outside the gene matches. CDR3 DNA: TGTGCCAGCTCAACCCTAGCGGGAAGAGAAGAGACCCAGTACTTC. Encoded protein: CASSTLAGREETQYF.

The chain uses TRBV19 and TRBJ1-1; 8 bases align to TRBD1. CDR3 length equals 16 residues. The germline V gene has CDR1 LNHDA and CDR2 SQIVND (reference sequence). With 9 bases clipped from V and 1 base from J, the junction kept 13 bases outside the gene matches. CDR3 nucleotide sequence: TGTGCCAGCAAAAGACAGGGGCGCACAAGGAACACTGAAGCTTTCTTT. Translation gives CASKRQGRTRNTEAFF.

The chain carries TRBV5-6 and TRBJ1-2; maybe TRBD1 (6 bases). With 0 bases removed from V and 9 bases from J, the gap between germline ends came to 9 bases. There are 12 residues in the CDR3. In germline, CDR1 is SGHDT, CDR2 YYEEEE. CDR3 bases: TGTGCCAGCAGCTTGGGGCGGGGGCGCTACACCTTC. Encoded protein: CASSLGRGRYTF.

The rearrangement joins TRBV9 to TRBJ2-5, with TRBD2 matching 10 bases. Germline V gives CDR1 SGDLS, CDR2 YYNGEE. The V gene end was trimmed by 0 bases and the J gene end by 2 bases; junction bases not matched to a gene: 7. The CDR3 covers 17 residues. CDR3 in amino acids: CASSVAERGGEQETQYF. In DNA form, the CDR3 reads TGTGCCAGCAGCGTAGCCGAGCGGGGGGGAGAGCAAGAGACCCAGTACTTC. Supplemented by reference TRBV9 and TRBJ2-5, the full variable domain reads DSGVTQTPKHLITATGQRVTLRCSPRSGDLSVYWYQQSLDQGLQFLIQYYNGEERAKGNILERFSAQQFPDLHSELNLSSLELGDSALYFCASSVAERGGEQETQYFGPGTRLLVL.

The V and J genes are TRBV19 and TRBJ1-2; 9 bases fit TRBD1. The J segment lost 5 bases and the V segment lost 11 bases, leaving 9 bases of the junction unmatched. From germline, CDR1 is LNHDA and CDR2 SQIVND (reference sequence). The CDR3 sequence is 13 residues long. The CDR3 loop reads CAWGQGVWYGYTF. The CDR3 nucleotides are TGTGCCTGGGGACAGGGAGTGTGGTATGGCTACACCTTC.

This chain links TRBV6-1 with TRBJ2-3; tentative D call: TRBD2 (7 bases). Germline CDR1 is MNHNS and CDR2 is SASEGT. The germline V and J ends were trimmed by 3 bases and 4 bases, with 11 bases remaining between them. This CDR3 region has 14 residues. CDR3 DNA: TGTGCCAGCAGTGAGAGGGGGGGCGCAGATACGCAGTATTTT. Amino acid sequence: CASSERGGADTQYF.

V usage is TRBV11-3 and J usage is TRBJ1-1, with a tentative D call TRBD1 (5 bases). V was cut by 2 bases and J by 1 base, with 8 bases left in between. CDR1 SGHNT and CDR2 YENEEA come from the germline V gene. CDR3 length: 14 residues. CDR3 residues: CASSLSGGNTEAFF. DNA for the CDR3: TGTGCCAGCAGCTTATCCGGGGGGAACACTGAAGCTTTCTTT.

The rearrangement joins TRBV18 to TRBJ1-2, with D possibly being TRBD1 (5 bases). Germline CDR1 reads KGHSH; CDR2 reads LQKENI. CDR3 length: 14 residues. The V and J ends lost 0 bases and 2 bases respectively, with 7 bases between them. The CDR3 bases are TGTGCCAGCTCACCACCGGGGGGGAACTATGGCTACACCTTC. It codes for CASSPPGGNYGYTF.

This clone occurred once. The rearrangement uses TRBV7-6 and TRBJ1-3; 7 bases are a match to TRBD1. The CDR3 totals 15 residues. Germline V CDR1 and CDR2: SGHVS, FNYEAQ. V trimming: 3 bases; J trimming: 0 bases; junction bases outside the gene matches: 2. The CDR3 spells CASSLGQLSGNTIYF. CDR3 in DNA: TGTGCCAGCAGCTTGGGACAGCTCTCTGGAAACACCATATATTTT.

This sequence joins TRBV7-2 and TRBJ1-1; TRBD1 is a possible D gene (5 bases). This CDR3 has 15 amino acids. Per the germline V gene, CDR1 is SGHTA and CDR2 is FQGNSA. V dropped 2 bases and J dropped 0 bases, with 10 bases sitting between them. The CDR3: CASSLTGGMNTEAFF. DNA of the CDR3: TGTGCCAGCAGCTTAACGGGGGGAATGAACACTGAAGCTTTCTTT.

This clone is a singleton in its sample. V and J are TRBV30 and TRBJ1-4, with D unresolved. Germline CDR1 and CDR2: GTSNPN and SVGIG (reference sequence). Deletions cut 3 bases from V and 0 bases from J, with 11 bases between. This CDR3 is built from 15 residues. For the CDR3, the DNA is TGTGCCTGGAGAAGCCGCTGGTCAACTAATGAAAAACTGTTTTTT. Its translation is CAWRSRWSTNEKLFF.

This clone was observed a handful of times. The chain employs TRBV7-9 and TRBJ1-2; no clear D. The germline V gene encodes CDR1 SEHNR and CDR2 FQNEAQ (reference sequence). The CDR3 has 13 residues. With 1 base removed from V and 8 bases from J, the gap between germline ends came to 11 bases. CDR3 DNA sequence: TGTGCCAGCAGCTTAGGGCAGCAGGCAGGCTACACCTTC. This sequence encodes CASSLGQQAGYTF.

The rearrangement joins TRBV5-4 to TRBJ1-1; 7 bases line up with TRBD1. V dropped 4 bases and J dropped 4; count of bases not matched to a gene: 10. This CDR3 is built from 15 residues. The V gene's germline CDR1 is SGHNT and CDR2 YYREEE (reference sequence). Here the CDR3 reads CASSTRTGSPTEAFF. The CDR3 DNA is TGTGCCAGCAGCACCCGGACAGGAAGTCCCACTGAAGCTTTCTTT.

The chain combines TRBV9 with TRBJ2-2; 8 nucleotides agree with TRBD2. J was trimmed by 5 bases and V by 4 bases; bases with no gene match: 7. CDR3 length: 15 residues. Germline CDR1 reads SGDLS; CDR2 reads YYNGEE. CDR3 in DNA: TGTGCCAGCAGCTCGGGGGGGATCAAGACCGGGGAGCTGTTTTTT. Its protein product is CASSSGGIKTGELFF. Using reference TRBV9 and TRBJ2-2 for the parts outside the CDR3, the full variable domain is DSGVTQTPKHLITATGQRVTLRCSPRSGDLSVYWYQQSLDQGLQFLIQYYNGEERAKGNILERFSAQQFPDLHSELNLSSLELGDSALYFCASSSGGIKTGELFFGEGSRLTVL.

CDR3 sequence reads: CASRTRGGFTDTQYF. Here the CDR3 DNA reads TGTGCCAGCAGGACGAGGGGGGGTTTCACAGATACGCAGTATTTT. This chain connects TRBV6-5 to TRBJ2-3, with D possibly being TRBD2 (7 bases). V was shortened by 6 bases and J by 2 bases, with 15 bases between the two germline ends. Germline V CDR1 and CDR2: MNHEY, SVGAGI. The CDR3 runs to 15 residues.

The gene calls are TRBV7-2 and TRBJ2-1, with 10 bases that match TRBD2. The germline CDR1 and CDR2 sequences are SGHTA and FQGNSA. The CDR3 runs 13 residues. V was pared by 1 base and J by 10 bases, with 1 base of the junction left unmatched. CDR3 nucleotides: TGTGCCAGCAGCTTAGTAGCGGGGGGCGAGCAGTTCTTC. Encoded protein: CASSLVAGGEQFF. Drawing the rest from reference TRBV7-2 and TRBJ2-1, the complete variable domain is GAGVSQSPSNKVTEKGKDVELRCDPISGHTALYWYRQSLGQGLEFLIYFQGNSAPDKSGLPSDRFSAERTGGSVSTLTIQRTQQEDSAVYLCASSLVAGGEQFFGPGTRLTVL.

The chain employs TRBV5-1 and TRBJ2-5; D is ambiguous. From germline, CDR1 is SGHRS and CDR2 YFSETQ. V was shortened by 4 bases and J by 1 base, with 5 bases between the two germline ends. The CDR3 has 12 residues. The CDR3 nucleotides read TGCGCCAGCAGCCGAGTCCAAGAGACCCAGTACTTC. This sequence encodes CASSRVQETQYF.

The rearrangement uses TRBV9 and TRBJ2-1, with TRBD1 identical over 11 bases. This CDR3 comprises 15 residues. J lost 7 bases, V lost 3 bases, and 6 bases had no gene match. Germline V gene lookup returns CDR1 SGDLS and CDR2 YYNGEE. The CDR3 DNA sequence: TGTGCCAGCAGCGGGCCCGGGACAGGGGGGAATGAGCAGTTCTTC. Protein: CASSGPGTGGNEQFF.